This T cell receptor beta chain derives from a study of cytomegalovirus exposure and HLA in healthy donors (dated by TCRdb to 2016 to 2017). About the full investigation: According to an earlier analysis of 587 of the donors, about 179 million T cells yielded roughly 110 million unique TCR beta sequences and around 300 Gb of sequence data. To predict cytomegalovirus infection status, the study combined high-throughput TCR immunosequencing, statistical association of individual TCRs with disease status, and machine learning. Besides the first cohort of under 700 subjects, a separate validation cohort made up of 120 or so different subjects was used. Roughly 300 gigabases of sequencing data and roughly 90 million unique TCR sequences were included in an early release covering about 700 HLA-typed donors. The number of donors typed differed by locus, with about 629-630 for A, B, C, DRB1 and DQB1, approximately 500 for DQA1, approximately 570 for DPA1, and some 440 for DPB1. Because of strong linkage in the cohort, roughly 5 DR-DQ haplotypes were treated as single units for association and clustering. To decide whether each TCR beta V gene segment behaved as functional or pseudogenic, an earlier analysis of approximately 590 of the donors relied on high-throughput TCR beta sequencing. In the later analysis, no new phenotypic data were used to find candidate immune exposures; instead, reliance was placed on TCR beta sequences and their occurrence across donors. HLA typing included class I and class II loci at four-digit resolution. Every repertoire in the discovery cohort had been generated on one and the same sequencing platform. Donor age, sex, ethnicity and CMV serostatus were compiled alongside the repertoire data. Among some 400 genotyped donors of the cohort, an average of roughly 240,000 unique TCR beta nucleotide sequences were sequenced per donor, roughly 20% of them non-productive. The study profiled the T cell repertoires of hundreds of subjects by immunosequencing and related them to cytomegalovirus serostatus. The aim of the study was to test whether cataloging public T cell receptors could identify signatures of past pathogen exposure. Of the roughly 410 genotyped donors, approximately 80% were placed in the genetic ancestry cluster associated with self-reported Caucasian donors. Genome-wide SNP genotypes for about three fifths of the roughly 700 donors were used in a later genetic analysis, which treated that subset as a discovery cohort. In a later analysis, previously published TCR beta repertoires from 666 donors were re-analyzed and high-resolution HLA genotyping was added so that TCR occurrence patterns could be studied. What the research found in general, with its limitations: A group of highly shared sequence variants was considered likely to be a technical artifact of the sequencing pipeline. HLA typing was unavailable for some donors at each locus, so association tests used only the typed subset. In the study, around 150 TCR beta chains were listed as associated with cytomegalovirus. At a false discovery rate of 0.05, a later analysis linked under 20,000 TCR beta sequences to specific HLA alleles. The classifier was reported to diagnose cytomegalovirus status with high specificity and sensitivity in both the original cohort and the validation cohort. In a later analysis, HLA-associated TCR beta chains were found to be more clonally expanded and to have lower generation probabilities than equally common non-associated chains. A further reported finding was that TCR beta sequences accurately predicted the HLA-A and HLA-B alleles for most subjects in the first cohort. Three of the identified cytomegalovirus-associated TCR beta chains were confirmed in vitro to be specific for cytomegalovirus antigens. In an earlier analysis of 587 of the donors, most TCR beta V segments appeared in productive rearrangements about 90% or about 30% of the time, broadly matching IMGT annotations. In this cohort, only TCR beta chains were sequenced, and detectable features were limited by the absence of alpha or paired-chain data. A later analysis found that TCR association rates varied across HLA loci, with DRB1 alleles showing the most associated TCRs and HLA-C alleles the fewest. Across donors, most TCR sequences were observed very rarely, whereas some public TCRs were present in many individuals. Immune exposure information for the cohort was limited to CMV serostatus. The 87-base-pair reads could not distinguish some IMGT-functional V segments, including TRBV6-2 and TRBV6-3, so those segments were excluded. When HLA alleles, especially DR and DQ, strongly co-occurred, TCR associations were difficult to assign to individual alleles. In a later analysis, several top co-occurrence clusters were reported to appear linked to parvovirus B19, influenza, CMV and Epstein-Barr virus. The presence/absence analyses assumed that sequencing depth was roughly uniform across donors, and that assumption may not be true. Correlated functional status among segregating V segments might reflect linkage disequilibrium, but an unknown experimental factor could not be ruled out. Compared with the approximately 700-donor mean, donors in an Asian-associated ancestry cluster had fewer N-insertions in productive TCRs, according to a later genetic analysis. The authors suggested that the approach could potentially be extended to other disease states and immunological phenotypes. V-gene and J-gene trimming of TCR beta chains was associated with a missense DCLRE1C variant in a later genetic analysis, and the association was replicated in an independent cohort. Most CMV-associated TCR beta chains appeared to be HLA-restricted in a later analysis, and the HLA associations seemed to be driven largely by CMV exposure. The earlier analysis of fewer than 750 of the donors excluded approximately 15 rarely observed V segments, including chromosome 9 orphons, because counts were too low.

V loses 3 bases, J loses 3 bases, and the germline ends lie 20 bases apart. Sequences SEHNR (CDR1) and FQNEAQ (CDR2) are obtained from the germline V gene (reference sequence). There are 17 amino acids in the CDR3, from cysteine to phenylalanine inclusive. The CDR3 DNA has 51 bases and is translated from base 1. Libraries came from the immunoSEQ multiplex PCR assay. For the multiplex PCR, a mixture combining 60 forward primers for TCR Vbeta segments and 13 reverse primers for TCR Jbeta segments was used. A multiplex PCR assay on genomic DNA amplified the CDR3 region of rearranged TCR beta genes. The Illumina HiSeq System was used to sequence the amplified TCR beta libraries as 87-base-pair reads. The paper's data handling went like this. In a later analysis, tens of millions of unique TCR beta chains were counted across the 500 to 700 repertoires, and roughly 11 million of these chains were shared by at least two donors. To remove PCR and sequencing errors, raw reads were error-corrected and collapsed into unique sequences using a nearest-neighbor algorithm that merged closely related sequences. V, D and J gene segments were assigned by aligning CDR3 sequences to IMGT reference sequences. For a sequence to be retained, at least a six-nucleotide match to both a V gene segment and a J gene segment was required. Rearrangements were classified as productive when the CDR3 lacked stop codons and remained in frame with V and J, and all other rearrangements were classified as non-productive. Following IMGT convention, CDR3 was defined as the stretch from the second conserved V-encoded cysteine up to the conserved J-encoded phenylalanine. The earlier analysis of 500 to 650 of the donors excluded any sequence lacking an unambiguous match to a single V gene segment. In an earlier analysis of several hundred of the donors, V segments were called functional above 56.7% productive rearrangements and were called segregating when the between-donor standard deviation exceeded 5%. A statistical classification framework was built to diagnose cytomegalovirus status from the catalog of TCR beta chain sequences. A later analysis assigned V and J genes by comparing TCR nucleotide sequences with IMGT/GENE-DB human TR gene sequences. The TCRdist pipeline was used in a later analysis to assign CDR3 sequences and most-parsimonious VDJ recombination scenarios. A later analysis defined each TCR beta chain by its CDR3 amino acid sequence plus V-gene family, and excluded reads lacking a unique V-gene family. To address suspected cross-contamination and a sequencing artifact, a later analysis removed roughly 580 highly shared, low-generation-probability nucleotide sequences. In a later analysis, a clonal expansion index for each public chain was calculated from normalized within-repertoire ranks of inferred template counts. In a later analysis, generation probabilities were computed using a VDJ recombination model fitted to out-of-frame rearrangements, and the results were checked against IGoR. A later analysis scored TCR-TCR, TCR-HLA and TCR-CMV co-occurrence with hypergeometric tests, applying a repertoire-size bias correction to TCR pairs. To estimate false discovery rates, a later analysis permuted the HLA or CMV assignments 20 times. A later analysis grouped co-occurring TCRs with DBSCAN, adding TCRdist sequence similarity when clustering within HLA-allele-positive subsets. For co-occurrence clustering, repertoires with fewer than 30,000 or more than 120,000 public chains were excluded, along with 5 or 6 repertoires with anomalous nucleotide sharing. Drawn from immuneACCESS, this table holds only the in-frame rearrangements with V and J called that TCRdb kept. Clones are partly lost; checked studies trace under half to an unresolved V gene and leave the rest unexplained. The V and J calls and clone size are taken from that table; D and trimming were inferred from the DNA. The sample records approximately 140,000 clones, about 76% of which are singletons. In total, the top ten clones hold about 0.74% of the sample.

A note on this clone: There is no known antigen for this receptor. It has no much larger one-base neighbor in the sample; base qualities were not kept.

The cohort comprised 670 or so healthy bone marrow donors. All cohort members were sampled while nominally healthy, although unrecorded immune exposures were likely present. The donor tested CMV seronegative, placing the donor among the 350 to 400 seronegative members of the cohort. A peripheral blood sample was provided by each donor, and peripheral blood mononuclear cells were used for TCR beta sequencing. The Qiagen DNeasy Blood Extraction Kit was used to extract genomic DNA from the blood cell samples. This clonotype originated in a young man in good health and CMV-seronegative. Recombination connected TRBV7-9 to TRBJ1-1; a weak D assignment points to TRBD1 (5 bases agree). The sample taken for sequencing was PBMCs. The CDR3 corresponds to CASSFEGRATWDTEAFF. The DNA sequence is given as TGTGCCAGCAGCTTCGAGGGGAGGGCCACCTGGGACACTGAAGCTTTCTTT.